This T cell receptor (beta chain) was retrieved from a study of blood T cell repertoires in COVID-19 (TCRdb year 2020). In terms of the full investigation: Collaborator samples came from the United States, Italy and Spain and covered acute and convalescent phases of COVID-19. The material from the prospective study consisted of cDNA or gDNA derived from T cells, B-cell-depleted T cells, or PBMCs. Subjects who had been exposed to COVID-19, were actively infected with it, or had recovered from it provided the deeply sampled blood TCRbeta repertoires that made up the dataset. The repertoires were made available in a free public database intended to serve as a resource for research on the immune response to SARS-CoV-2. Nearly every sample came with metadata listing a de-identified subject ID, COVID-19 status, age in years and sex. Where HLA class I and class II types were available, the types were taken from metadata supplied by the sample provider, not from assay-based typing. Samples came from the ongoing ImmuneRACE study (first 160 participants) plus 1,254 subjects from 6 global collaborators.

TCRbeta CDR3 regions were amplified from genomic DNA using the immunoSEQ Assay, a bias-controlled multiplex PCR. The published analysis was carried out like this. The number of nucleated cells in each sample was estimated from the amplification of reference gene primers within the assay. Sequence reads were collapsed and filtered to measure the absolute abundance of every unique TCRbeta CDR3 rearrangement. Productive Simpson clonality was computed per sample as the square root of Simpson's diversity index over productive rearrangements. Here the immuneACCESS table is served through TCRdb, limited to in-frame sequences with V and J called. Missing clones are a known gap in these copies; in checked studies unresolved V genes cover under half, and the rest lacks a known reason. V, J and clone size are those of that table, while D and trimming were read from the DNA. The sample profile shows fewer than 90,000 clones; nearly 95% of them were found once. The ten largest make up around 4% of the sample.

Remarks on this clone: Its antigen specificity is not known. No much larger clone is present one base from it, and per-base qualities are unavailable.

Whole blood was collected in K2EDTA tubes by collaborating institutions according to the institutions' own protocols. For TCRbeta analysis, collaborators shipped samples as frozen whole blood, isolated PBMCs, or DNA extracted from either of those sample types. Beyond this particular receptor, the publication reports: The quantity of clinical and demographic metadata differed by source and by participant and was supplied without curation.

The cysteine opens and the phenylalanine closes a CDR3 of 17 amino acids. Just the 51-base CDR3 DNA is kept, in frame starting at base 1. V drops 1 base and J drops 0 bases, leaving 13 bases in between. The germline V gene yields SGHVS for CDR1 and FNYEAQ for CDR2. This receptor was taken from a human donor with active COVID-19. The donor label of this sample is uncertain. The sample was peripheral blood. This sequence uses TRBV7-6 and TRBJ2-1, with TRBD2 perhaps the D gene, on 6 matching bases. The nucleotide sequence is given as TGTGCCAGCAGCTTAGAGGTTGGGGGGAGCTCCTACAATGAGCAGTTCTTC. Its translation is CASSLEVGGSSYNEQFF. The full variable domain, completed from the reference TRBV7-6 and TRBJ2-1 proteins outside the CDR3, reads GAGVSQSPRYKVTKRGQDVALRCDPISGHVSLYWYRQALGQGPEFLTYFNYEAQQDKSGLPNDRFSAERPEGSISTLTIQRTEQRDSAMYRCASSLEVGGSSYNEQFFGPGTRLTVL.